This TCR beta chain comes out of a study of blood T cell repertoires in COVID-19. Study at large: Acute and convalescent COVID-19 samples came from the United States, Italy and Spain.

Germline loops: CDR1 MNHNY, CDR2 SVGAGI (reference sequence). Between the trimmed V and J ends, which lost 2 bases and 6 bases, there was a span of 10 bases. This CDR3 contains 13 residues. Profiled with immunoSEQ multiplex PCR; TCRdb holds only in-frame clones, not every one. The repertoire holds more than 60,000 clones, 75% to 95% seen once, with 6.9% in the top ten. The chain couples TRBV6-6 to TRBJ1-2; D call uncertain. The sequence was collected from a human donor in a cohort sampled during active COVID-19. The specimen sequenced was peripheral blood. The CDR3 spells CASSYAGPDGYTF. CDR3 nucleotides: TGTGCCAGCAGTTACGCAGGTCCGGATGGCTACACCTTC.